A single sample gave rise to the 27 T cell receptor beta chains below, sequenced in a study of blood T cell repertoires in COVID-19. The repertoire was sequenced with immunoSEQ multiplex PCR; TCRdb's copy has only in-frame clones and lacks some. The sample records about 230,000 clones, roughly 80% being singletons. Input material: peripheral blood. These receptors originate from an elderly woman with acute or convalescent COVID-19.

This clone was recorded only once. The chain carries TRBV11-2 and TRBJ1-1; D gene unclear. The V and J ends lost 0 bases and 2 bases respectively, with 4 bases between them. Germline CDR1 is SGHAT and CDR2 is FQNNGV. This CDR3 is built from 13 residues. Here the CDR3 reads CASSLDPNTEAFF. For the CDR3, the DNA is TGTGCCAGCAGCTTAGATCCAAACACTGAAGCTTTCTTT.

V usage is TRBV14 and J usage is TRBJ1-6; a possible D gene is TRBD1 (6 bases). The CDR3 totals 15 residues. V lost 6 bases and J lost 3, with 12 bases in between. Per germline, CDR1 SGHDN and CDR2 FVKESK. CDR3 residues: CASRLTDSYNSPLHF. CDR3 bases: TGTGCCAGCAGACTCACGGACAGCTATAATTCACCCCTCCACTTT.

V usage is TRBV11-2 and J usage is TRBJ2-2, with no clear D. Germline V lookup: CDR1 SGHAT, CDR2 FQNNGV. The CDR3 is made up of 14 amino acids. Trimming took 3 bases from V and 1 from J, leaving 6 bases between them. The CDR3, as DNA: TGTGCCAGCAGCTTTGGCGGGAACACCGGGGAGCTGTTTTTT. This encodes CASSFGGNTGELFF.

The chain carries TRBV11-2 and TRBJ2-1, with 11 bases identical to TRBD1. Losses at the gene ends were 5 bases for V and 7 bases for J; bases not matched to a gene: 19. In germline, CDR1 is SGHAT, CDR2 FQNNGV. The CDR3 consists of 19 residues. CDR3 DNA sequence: TGTGCCAGCAGCCATCCGGGACAGGGGGTTATAGGGCCGGCGAATGAGCAGTTCTTC. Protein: CASSHPGQGVIGPANEQFF.

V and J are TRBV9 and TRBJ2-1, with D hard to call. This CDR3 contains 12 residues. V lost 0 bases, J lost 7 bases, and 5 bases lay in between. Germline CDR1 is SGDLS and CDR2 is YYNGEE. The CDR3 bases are TGTGCCAGCAGCGTAGGGCTGAATGAGCAGTTCTTC. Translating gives CASSVGLNEQFF.

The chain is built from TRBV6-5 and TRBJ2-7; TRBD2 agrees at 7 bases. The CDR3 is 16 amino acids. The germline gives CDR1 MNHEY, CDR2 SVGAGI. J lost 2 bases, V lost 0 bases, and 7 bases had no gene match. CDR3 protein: CASSYSLQRGTYEQYF. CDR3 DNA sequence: TGTGCCAGCAGTTACTCTCTCCAGCGGGGAACCTACGAGCAGTACTTC.

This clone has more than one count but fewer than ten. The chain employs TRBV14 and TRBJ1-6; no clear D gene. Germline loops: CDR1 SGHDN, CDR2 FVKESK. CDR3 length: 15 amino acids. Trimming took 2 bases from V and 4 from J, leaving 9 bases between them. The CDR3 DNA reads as TGTGCCAGCAGCCAAAGGACGGGATATAATTCACCCCTCCACTTT. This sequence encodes CASSQRTGYNSPLHF.

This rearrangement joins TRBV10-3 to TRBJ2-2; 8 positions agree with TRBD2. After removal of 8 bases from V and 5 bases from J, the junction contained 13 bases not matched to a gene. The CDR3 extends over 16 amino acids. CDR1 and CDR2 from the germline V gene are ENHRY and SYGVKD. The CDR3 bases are TGTGCCATCCGGGTCGACGGGGGGGCCGGGACCGGGGAGCTGTTTTTT. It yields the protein CAIRVDGGAGTGELFF.

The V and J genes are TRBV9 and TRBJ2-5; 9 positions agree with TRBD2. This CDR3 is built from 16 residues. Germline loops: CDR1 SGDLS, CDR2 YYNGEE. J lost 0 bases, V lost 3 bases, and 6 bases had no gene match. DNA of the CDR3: TGTGCCAGCAGCGGGAGGAGCGGGGGGTACCAAGAGACCCAGTACTTC. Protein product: CASSGRSGGYQETQYF.

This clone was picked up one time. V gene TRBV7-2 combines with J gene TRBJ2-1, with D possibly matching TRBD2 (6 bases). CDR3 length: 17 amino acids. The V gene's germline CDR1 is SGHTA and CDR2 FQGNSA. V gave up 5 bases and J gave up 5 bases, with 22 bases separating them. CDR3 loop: CASSPQVPNLANNEQFF. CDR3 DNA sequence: TGTGCCAGCAGCCCCCAGGTACCCAACCTAGCGAACAATGAGCAGTTCTTC.

In DNA form, the CDR3 reads TGTGCCAGTAGTATATATCGAGGGCAGCCCCAGCATTTT. Its translation: CASSIYRGQPQHF. The gene calls are TRBV19 and TRBJ1-5; D gene ambiguous. Trimming took off 2 bases at V and 7 bases at J, with 9 bases between the two ends. This CDR3 contains 13 residues. The germline gives CDR1 LNHDA, CDR2 SQIVND (reference sequence).

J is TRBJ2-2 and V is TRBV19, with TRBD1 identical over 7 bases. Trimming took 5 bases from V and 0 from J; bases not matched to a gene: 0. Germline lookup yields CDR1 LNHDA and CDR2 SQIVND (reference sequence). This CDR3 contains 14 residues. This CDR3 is CASSGTANTGELFF. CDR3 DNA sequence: TGTGCCAGTAGTGGGACAGCGAACACCGGGGAGCTGTTTTTT.

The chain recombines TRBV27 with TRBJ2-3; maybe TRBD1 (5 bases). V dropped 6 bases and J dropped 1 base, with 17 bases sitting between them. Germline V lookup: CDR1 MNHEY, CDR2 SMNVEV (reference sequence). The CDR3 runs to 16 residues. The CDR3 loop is CASRRQRLGGTDTQYF. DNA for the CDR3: TGTGCCAGCAGACGGCAAAGGTTAGGGGGCACAGATACGCAGTATTTT.

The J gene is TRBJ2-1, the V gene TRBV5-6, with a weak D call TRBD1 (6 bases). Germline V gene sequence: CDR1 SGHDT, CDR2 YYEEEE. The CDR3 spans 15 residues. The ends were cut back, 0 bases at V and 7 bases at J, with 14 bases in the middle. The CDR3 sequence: CASSLGQGTLNEQFF. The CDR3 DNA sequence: TGTGCCAGCAGCTTGGGGCAGGGGACGCTGAATGAGCAGTTCTTC.

In nucleotides, the CDR3 is TGTGCCAGCAGTGAAGCTCCCTTTGGTAGCGGGGGGTACAATGAGCAGTTCTTC. It encodes CASSEAPFGSGGYNEQFF. This sequence joins TRBV6-1 and TRBJ2-1, with 10 bases lining up with TRBD2. V shed 0 bases and J 4 bases; nucleotides not matched to a gene: 9. The CDR3 extends over 18 amino acids. The germline V gene has CDR1 MNHNS and CDR2 SASEGT.

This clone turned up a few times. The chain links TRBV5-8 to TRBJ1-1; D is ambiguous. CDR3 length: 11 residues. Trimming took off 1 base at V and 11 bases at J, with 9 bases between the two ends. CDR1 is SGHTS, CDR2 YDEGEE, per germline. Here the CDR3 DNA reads TGTGCCAGCAGCTTGATAAATTATGCTTTCTTT. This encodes CASSLINYAFF.

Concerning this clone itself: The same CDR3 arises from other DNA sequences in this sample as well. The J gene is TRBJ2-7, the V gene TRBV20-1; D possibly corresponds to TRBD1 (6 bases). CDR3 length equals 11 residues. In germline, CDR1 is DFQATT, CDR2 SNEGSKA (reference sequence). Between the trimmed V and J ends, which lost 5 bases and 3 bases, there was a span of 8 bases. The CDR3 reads CSARRGYEQYF. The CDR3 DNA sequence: TGCAGTGCTCGCAGGGGCTACGAGCAGTACTTC.

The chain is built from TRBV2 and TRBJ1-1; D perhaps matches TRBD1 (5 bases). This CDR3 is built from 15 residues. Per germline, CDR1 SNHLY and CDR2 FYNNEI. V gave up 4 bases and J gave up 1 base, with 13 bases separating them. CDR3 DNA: TGTGCCAGCAGTGTTCAGGCGGGGGGGAACACTGAAGCTTTCTTT. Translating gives CASSVQAGGNTEAFF.

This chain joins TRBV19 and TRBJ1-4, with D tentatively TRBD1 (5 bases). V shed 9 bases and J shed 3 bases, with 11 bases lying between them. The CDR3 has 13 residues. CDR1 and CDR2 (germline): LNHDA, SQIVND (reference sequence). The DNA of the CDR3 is TGTGCCAGCAGGAGGGGTGCTAATGAAAAACTGTTTTTT. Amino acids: CASRRGANEKLFF.

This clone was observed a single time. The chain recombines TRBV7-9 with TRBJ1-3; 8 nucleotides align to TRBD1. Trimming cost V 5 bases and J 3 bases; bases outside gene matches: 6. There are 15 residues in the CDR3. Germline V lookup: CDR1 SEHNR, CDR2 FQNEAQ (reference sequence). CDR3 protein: CASSDGTGSGNTIYF. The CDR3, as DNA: TGTGCCAGCAGCGACGGGACAGGCAGTGGAAACACCATATATTTT. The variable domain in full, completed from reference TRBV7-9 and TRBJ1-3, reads DTGVSQNPRHKITKRGQNVTFRCDPISEHNRLYWYRQTLGQGPEFLTYFQNEAQLEKSRLLSDRFSAERPKGSFSTLEIQRTEQGDSAMYLCASSDGTGSGNTIYFGEGSWLTVV.

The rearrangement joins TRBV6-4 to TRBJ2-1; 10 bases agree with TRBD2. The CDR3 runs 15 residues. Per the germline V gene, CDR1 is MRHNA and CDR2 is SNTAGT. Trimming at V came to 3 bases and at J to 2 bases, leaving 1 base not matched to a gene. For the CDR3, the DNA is TGTGCCAGCAGTGAAAGCGGGGGGGCCTACAATGAGCAGTTCTTC. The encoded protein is CASSESGGAYNEQFF.

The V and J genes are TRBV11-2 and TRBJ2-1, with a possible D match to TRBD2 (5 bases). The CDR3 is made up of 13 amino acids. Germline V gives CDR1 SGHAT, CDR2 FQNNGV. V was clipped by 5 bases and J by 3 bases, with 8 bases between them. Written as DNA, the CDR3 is TGTGCCAGCAGCCTGGGAGTCTACAATGAGCAGTTCTTC. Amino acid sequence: CASSLGVYNEQFF.

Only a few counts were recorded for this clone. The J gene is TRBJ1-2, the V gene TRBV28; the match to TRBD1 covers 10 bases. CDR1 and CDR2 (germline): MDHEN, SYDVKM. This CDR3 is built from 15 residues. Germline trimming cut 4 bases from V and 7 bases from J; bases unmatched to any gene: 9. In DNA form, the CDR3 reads TGTGCCAGCAGTTCCATCGGGACAGGGGAAGGTGGCTACACCTTC. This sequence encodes CASSSIGTGEGGYTF.

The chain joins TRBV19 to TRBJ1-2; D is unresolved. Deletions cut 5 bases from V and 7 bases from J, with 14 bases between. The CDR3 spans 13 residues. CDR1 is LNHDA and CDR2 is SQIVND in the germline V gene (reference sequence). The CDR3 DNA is TGTGCCAGTAGTCTCGGAGGCCGGGGTGGCTACACCTTC. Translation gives CASSLGGRGGYTF.

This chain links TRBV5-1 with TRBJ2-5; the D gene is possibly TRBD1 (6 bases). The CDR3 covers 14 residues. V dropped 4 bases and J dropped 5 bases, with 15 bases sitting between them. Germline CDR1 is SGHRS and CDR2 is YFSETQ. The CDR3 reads CASSADIGGETQYF. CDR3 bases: TGCGCCAGCAGCGCTGACATTGGGGGCGAGACCCAGTACTTC. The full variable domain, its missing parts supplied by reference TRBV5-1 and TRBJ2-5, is KAGVTQTPRYLIKTRGQQVTLSCSPISGHRSVSWYQQTPGQGLQFLFEYFSETQRNKGNFPGRFSGRQFSNSRSEMNVSTLELGDSALYLCASSADIGGETQYFGPGTRLLVL.

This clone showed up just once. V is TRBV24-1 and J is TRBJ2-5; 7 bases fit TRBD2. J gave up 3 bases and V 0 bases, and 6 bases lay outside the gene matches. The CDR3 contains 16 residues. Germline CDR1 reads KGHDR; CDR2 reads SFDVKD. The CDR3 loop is CATSDLGRGGEETQYF. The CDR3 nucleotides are TGTGCCACCAGTGATTTGGGGAGGGGAGGAGAAGAGACCCAGTACTTC.

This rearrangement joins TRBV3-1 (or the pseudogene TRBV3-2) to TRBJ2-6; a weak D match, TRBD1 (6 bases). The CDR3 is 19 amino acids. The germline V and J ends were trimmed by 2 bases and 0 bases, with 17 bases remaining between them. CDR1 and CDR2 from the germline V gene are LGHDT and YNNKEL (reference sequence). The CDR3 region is CASSQKLRGLNSGANVLTF. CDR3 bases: TGTGCCAGCAGCCAAAAATTGAGGGGGTTGAACTCTGGGGCCAACGTCCTGACTTTC.